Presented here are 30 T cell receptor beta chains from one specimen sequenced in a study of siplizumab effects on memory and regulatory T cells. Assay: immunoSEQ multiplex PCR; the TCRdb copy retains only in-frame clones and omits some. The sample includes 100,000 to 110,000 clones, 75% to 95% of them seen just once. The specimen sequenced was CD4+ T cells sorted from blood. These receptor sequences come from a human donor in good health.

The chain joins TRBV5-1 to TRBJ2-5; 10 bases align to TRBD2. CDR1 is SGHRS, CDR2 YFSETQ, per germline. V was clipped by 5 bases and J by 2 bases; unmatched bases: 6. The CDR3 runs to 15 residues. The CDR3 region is CASSKVAGGQETQYF. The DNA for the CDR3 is TGCGCCAGCAGTAAGGTAGCGGGGGGTCAAGAGACCCAGTACTTC.

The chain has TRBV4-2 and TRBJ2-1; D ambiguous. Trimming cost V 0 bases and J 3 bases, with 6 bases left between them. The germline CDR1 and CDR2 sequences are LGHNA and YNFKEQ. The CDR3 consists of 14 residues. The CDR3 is CASSQDGVYNEQFF. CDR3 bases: TGTGCCAGCAGCCAAGATGGGGTCTACAATGAGCAGTTCTTC.

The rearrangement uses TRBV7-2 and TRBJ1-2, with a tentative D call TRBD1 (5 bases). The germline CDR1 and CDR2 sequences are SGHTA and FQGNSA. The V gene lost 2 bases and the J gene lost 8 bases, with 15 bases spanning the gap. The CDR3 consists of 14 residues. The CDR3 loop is CASSLPGWGGGYTF. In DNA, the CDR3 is TGTGCCAGCAGCTTACCAGGGTGGGGAGGCGGCTACACCTTC.

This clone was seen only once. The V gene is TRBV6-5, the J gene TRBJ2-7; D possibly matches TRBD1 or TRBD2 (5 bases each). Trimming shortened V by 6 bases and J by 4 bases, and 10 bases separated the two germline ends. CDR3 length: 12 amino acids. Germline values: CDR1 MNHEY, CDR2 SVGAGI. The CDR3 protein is CASRRDGYEQYF. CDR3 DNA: TGTGCCAGCAGGAGGGACGGTTACGAGCAGTACTTC.

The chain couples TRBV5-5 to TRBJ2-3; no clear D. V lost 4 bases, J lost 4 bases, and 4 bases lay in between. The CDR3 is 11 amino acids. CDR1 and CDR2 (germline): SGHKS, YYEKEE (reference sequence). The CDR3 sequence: CASSLADTQYF. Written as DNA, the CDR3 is TGTGCCAGCAGCCTCGCAGATACGCAGTATTTT.

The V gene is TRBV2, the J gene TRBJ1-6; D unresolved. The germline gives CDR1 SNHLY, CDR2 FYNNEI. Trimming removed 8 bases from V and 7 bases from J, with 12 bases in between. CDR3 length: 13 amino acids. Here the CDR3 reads CASYRELNSPLHF. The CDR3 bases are TGTGCCAGCTACCGGGAGCTGAATTCACCCCTCCACTTT.

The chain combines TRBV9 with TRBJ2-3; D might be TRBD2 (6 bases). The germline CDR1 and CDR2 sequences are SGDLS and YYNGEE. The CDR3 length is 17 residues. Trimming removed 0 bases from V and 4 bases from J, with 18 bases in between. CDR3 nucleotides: TGTGCCAGCAGCGTAGCTCTAGGCGTGGGGGGAGCAGATACGCAGTATTTT. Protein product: CASSVALGVGGADTQYF.

The CDR3: CASTIGLAVYNEQFF. The CDR3 region has the DNA TGTGCCAGTACCATCGGCCTAGCGGTCTACAATGAGCAGTTCTTC. The rearrangement uses TRBV19 and TRBJ2-1, with 7 bases fitting TRBD2. The J segment lost 3 bases and the V segment lost 7 bases, leaving 9 bases of the junction unmatched. Looked up from germline, CDR1 is LNHDA and CDR2 is SQIVND (reference sequence). This CDR3 region has 15 residues.

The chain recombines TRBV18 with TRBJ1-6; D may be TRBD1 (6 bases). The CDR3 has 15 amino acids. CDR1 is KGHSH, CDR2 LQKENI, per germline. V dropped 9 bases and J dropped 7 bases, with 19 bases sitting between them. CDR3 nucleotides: TGTGCCAGTTCGGAAGGACAGACTGAAAATTCACCCCTCCACTTT. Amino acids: CASSEGQTENSPLHF.

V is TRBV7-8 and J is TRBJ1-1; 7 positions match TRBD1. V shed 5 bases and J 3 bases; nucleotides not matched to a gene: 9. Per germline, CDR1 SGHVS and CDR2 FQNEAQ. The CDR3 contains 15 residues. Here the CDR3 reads CASSPYSGTDTEAFF. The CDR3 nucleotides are TGTGCCAGCAGCCCGTACTCCGGGACAGACACTGAAGCTTTCTTT.

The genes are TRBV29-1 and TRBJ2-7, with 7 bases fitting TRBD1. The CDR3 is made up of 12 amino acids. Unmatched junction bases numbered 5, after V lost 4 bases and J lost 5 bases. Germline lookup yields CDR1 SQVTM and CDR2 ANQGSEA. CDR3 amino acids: CSVGQGYNEQYF. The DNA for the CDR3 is TGCAGCGTTGGACAGGGTTATAACGAGCAGTACTTC.

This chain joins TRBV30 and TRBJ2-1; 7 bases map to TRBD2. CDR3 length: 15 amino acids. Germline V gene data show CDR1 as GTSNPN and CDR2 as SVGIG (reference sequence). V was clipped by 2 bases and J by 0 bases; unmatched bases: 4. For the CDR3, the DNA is TGTGCCTGGAGTACCAGGACTAGCTCCTACAATGAGCAGTTCTTC. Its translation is CAWSTRTSSYNEQFF.

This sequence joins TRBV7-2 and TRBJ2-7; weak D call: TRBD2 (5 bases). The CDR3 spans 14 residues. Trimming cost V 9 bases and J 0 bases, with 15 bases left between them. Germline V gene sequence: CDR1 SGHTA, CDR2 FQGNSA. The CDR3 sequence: CASRLTGSSYEQYF. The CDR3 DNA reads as TGTGCCAGTAGATTGACGGGGAGCTCCTACGAGCAGTACTTC.

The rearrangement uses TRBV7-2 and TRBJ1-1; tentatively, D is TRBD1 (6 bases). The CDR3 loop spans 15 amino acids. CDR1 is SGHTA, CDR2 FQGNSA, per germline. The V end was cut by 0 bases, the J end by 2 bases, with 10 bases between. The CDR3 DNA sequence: TGTGCCAGCAGCTTAGCTTCAGGGGTTAACACTGAAGCTTTCTTT. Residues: CASSLASGVNTEAFF.

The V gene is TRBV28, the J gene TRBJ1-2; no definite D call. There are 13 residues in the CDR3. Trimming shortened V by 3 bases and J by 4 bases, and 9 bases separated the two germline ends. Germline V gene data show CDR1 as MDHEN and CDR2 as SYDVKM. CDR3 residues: CASSFPRSYGYTF. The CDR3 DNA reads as TGTGCCAGCAGTTTTCCCAGAAGCTATGGCTACACCTTC.

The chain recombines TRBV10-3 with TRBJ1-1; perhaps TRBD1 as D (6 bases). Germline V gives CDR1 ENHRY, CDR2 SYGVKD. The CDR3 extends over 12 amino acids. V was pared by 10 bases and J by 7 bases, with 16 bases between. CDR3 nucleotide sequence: TGTGCCACCCTGGGGGGGGGCGGTGAAGCTTTCTTT. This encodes CATLGGGGEAFF.

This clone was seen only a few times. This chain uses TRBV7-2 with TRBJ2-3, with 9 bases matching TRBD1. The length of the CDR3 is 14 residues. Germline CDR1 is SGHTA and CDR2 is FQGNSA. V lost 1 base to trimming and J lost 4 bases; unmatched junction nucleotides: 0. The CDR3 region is CASSLGQGADTQYF. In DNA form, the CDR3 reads TGTGCCAGCAGCTTAGGACAGGGGGCAGATACGCAGTATTTT.

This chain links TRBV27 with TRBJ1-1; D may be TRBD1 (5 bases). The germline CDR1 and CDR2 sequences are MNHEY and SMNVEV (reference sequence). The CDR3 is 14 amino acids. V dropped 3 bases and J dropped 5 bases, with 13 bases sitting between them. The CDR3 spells CASSFYGGGTEAFF. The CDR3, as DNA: TGTGCCAGCAGTTTCTACGGGGGAGGAACTGAAGCTTTCTTT.

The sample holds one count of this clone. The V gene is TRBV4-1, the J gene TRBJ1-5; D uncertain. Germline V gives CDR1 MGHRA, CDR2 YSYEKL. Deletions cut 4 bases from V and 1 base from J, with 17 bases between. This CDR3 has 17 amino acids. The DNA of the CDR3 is TGCGCCAGCAGCCCCTCCTCCTTGGGAGGGAGCAATCAGCCCCAGCATTTT. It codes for CASSPSSLGGSNQPQHF.

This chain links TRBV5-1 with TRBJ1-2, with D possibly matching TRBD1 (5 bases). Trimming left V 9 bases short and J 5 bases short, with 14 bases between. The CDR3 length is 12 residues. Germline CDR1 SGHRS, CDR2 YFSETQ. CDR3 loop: CANRGDGYGYTF. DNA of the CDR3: TGCGCCAACAGAGGGGACGGTTATGGCTACACCTTC.

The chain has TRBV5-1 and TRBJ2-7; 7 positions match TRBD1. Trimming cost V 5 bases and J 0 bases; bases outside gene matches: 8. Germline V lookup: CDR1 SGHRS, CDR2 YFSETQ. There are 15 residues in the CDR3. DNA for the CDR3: TGCGCCAGCAGTCTAGGCCGGACAGGCTCCTACGAGCAGTACTTC. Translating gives CASSLGRTGSYEQYF.

CDR3 DNA sequence: TGTGCCAGCAGTGAATCGGGAAGGAATTGGAACTATGGCTACACCTTC. Amino acids: CASSESGRNWNYGYTF. The chain joins TRBV25-1 to TRBJ1-2; D is unresolved. CDR1 is MGHDK and CDR2 is SYGVNS in the germline V gene. The V and J ends lost 1 base and 2 bases respectively, with 14 bases between them. CDR3 length: 16 amino acids.

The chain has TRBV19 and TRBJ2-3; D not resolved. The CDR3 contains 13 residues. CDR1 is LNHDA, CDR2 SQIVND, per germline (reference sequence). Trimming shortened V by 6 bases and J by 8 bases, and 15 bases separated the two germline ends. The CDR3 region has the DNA TGTGCCAGTAGCGGCGGTACCGTCTTTACGCAGTATTTT. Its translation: CASSGGTVFTQYF.

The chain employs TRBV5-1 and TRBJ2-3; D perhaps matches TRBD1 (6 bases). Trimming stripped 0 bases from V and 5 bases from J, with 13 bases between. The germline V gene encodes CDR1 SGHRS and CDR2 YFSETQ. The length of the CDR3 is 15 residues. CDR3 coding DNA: TGCGCCAGCAGCTTGGTACAGGGCGAGGGAGATACGCAGTATTTT. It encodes CASSLVQGEGDTQYF.

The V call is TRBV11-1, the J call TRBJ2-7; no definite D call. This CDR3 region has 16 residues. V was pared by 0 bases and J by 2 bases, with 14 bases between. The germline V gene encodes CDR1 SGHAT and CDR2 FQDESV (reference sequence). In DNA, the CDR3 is TGTGCCAGCAGCTTAGCGAACACAGTGGTGGCCTACGAGCAGTACTTC. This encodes CASSLANTVVAYEQYF.

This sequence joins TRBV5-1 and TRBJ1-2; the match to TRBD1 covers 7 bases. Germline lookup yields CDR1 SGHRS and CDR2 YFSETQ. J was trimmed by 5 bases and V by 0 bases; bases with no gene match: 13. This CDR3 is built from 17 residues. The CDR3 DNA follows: TGCGCCAGCAGCTTGGGGGGAACTACAGGGGCGGGATATGGCTACACCTTC. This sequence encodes CASSLGGTTGAGYGYTF.

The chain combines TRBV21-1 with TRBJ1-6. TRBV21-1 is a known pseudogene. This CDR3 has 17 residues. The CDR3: CASRPPPGTAYNSPLHF. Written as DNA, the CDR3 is TGTGCCAGCAGACCTCCCCCAGGGACGGCTTATAATTCACCCCTCCACTTT.

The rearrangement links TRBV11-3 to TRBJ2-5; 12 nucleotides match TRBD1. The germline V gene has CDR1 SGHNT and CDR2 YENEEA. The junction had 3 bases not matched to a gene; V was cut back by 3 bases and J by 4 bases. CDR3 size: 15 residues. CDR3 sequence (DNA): TGTGCCAGCAGCTTTGGGACAGGGGGCCGAGAGACCCAGTACTTC. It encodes CASSFGTGGRETQYF.

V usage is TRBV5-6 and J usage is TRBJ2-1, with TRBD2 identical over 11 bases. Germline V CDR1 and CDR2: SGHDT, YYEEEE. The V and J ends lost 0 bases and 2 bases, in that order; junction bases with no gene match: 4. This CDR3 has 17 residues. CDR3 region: CASSLGLLAGAYNEQFF. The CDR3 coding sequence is TGTGCCAGCAGCTTGGGGCTACTAGCGGGGGCCTACAATGAGCAGTTCTTC.

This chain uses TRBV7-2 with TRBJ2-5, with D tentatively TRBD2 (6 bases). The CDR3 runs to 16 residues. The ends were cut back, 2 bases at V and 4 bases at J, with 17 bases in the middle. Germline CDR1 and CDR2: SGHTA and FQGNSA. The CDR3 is CASSLWGSEGGETQYF. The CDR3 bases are TGTGCCAGCAGCTTATGGGGTAGTGAGGGAGGAGAGACCCAGTACTTC.